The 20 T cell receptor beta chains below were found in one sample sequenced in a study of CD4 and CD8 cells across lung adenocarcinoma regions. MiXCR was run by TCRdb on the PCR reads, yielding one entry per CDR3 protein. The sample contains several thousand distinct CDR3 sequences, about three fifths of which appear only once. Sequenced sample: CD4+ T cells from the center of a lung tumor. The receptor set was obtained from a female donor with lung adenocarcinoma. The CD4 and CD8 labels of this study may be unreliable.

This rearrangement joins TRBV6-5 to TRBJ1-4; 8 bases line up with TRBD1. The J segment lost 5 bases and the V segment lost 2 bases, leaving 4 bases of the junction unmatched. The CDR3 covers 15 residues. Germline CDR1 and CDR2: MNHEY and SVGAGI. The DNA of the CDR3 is TGTGCCAGCAGTTACACGACAGGGGTGAATGAAAAACTGTTTTTT. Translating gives CASSYTTGVNEKLFF.

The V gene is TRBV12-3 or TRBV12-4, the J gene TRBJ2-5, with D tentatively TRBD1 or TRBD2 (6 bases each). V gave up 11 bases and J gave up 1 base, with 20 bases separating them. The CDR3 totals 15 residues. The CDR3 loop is CAGGIGGSGQETQYF. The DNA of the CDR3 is TGTGCCGGGGGGATTGGGGGCAGTGGCCAAGAGACCCAGTACTTC.

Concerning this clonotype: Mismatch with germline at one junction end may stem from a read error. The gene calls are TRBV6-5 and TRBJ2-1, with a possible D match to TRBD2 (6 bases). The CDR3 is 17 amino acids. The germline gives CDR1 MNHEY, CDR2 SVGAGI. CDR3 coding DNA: TGTGCCAGCAGTTACCGTAATCGACTTGCGGGATCCGATGAGCTGTTCTTC. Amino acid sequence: CASSYRNRLAGSDELFF.

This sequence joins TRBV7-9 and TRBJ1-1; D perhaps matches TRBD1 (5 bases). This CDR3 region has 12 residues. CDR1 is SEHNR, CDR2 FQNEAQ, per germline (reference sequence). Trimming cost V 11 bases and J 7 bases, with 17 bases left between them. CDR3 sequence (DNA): TGTGCCTCGCGGGGGGGATTAGGTGAAGCTTTCTTT. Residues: CASRGGLGEAFF.

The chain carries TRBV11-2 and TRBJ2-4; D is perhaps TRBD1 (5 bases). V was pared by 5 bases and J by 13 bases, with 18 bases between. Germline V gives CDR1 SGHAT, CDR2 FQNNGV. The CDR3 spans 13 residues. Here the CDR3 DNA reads TGTGCCAGCAGCCCAGGGATCTACAATGAGCAGTACTTC. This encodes CASSPGIYNEQYF.

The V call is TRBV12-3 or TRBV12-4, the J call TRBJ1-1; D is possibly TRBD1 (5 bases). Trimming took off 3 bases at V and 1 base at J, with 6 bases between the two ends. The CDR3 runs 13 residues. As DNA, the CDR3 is TGTGCCAGCAGTTTGGACAAGAACACTGAAGCTTTCTTT. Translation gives CASSLDKNTEAFF.

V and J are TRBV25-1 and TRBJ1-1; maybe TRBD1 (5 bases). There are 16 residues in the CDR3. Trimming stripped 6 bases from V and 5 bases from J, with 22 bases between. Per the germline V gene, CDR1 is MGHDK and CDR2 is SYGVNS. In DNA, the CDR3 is TGTGCCAGCAGCGACCCCGGGGGGGGTGGGGCAACTGAAGCTTTCTTT. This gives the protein CASSDPGGGGATEAFF.

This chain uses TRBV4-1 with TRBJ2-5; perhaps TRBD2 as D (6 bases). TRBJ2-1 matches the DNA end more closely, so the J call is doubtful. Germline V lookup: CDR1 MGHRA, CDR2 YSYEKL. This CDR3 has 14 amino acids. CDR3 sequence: CASSRPTSRNEQFF. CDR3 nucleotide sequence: TGCGCCAGCAGCCGGCCGACTAGTAGGAATGAGCAGTTCTTC.

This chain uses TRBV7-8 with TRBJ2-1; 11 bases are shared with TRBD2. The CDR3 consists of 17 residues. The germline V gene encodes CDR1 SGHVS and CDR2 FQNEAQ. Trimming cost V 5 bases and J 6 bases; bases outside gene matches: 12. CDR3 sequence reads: CASSPASGRPSVNEQFF. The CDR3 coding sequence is TGTGCCAGCAGCCCGGCTAGCGGGAGGCCGTCGGTCAATGAGCAGTTCTTC.

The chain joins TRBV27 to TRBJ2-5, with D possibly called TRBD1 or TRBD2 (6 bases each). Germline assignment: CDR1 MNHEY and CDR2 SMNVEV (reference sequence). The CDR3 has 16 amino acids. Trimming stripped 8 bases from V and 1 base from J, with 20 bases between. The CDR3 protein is CASGGRGARGQETQYF. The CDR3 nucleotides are TGTGCCAGCGGGGGGCGAGGGGCCCGAGGCCAAGAGACCCAGTACTTC.

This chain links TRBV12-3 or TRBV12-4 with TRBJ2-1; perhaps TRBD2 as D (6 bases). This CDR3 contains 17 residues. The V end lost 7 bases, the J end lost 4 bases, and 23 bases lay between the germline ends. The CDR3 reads CASTSHRLATLYNEQFF. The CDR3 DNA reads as TGTGCCAGCACCTCACACCGTCTAGCGACTTTGTACAATGAGCAGTTCTTC.

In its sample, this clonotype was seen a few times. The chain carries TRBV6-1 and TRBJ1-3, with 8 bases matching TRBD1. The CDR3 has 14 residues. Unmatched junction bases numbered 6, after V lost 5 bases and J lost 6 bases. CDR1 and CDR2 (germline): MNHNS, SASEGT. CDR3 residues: CASSPRDRTNTIYF. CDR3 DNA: TGTGCCAGCAGTCCCCGGGACAGGACAAACACCATATATTTT.

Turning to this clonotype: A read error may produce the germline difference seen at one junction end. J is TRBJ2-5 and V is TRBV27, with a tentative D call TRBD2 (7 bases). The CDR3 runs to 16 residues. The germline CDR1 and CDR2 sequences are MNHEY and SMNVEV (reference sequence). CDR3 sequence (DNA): TGTGCCAGCGGGGGTCGAGTGGGGGGGGACACAGAGACGCAGTATTTC. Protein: CASGGRVGGDTETQYF.

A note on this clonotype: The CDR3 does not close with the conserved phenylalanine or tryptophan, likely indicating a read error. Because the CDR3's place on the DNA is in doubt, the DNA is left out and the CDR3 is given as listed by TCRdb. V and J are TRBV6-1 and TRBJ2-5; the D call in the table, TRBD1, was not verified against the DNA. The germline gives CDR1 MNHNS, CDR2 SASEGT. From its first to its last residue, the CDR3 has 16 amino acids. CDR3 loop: CASSPRVAVGQATQYL.

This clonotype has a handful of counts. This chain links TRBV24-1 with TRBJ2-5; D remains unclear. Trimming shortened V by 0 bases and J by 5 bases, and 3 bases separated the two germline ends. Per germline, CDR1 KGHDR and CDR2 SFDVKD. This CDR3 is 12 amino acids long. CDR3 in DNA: TGTGCCACCAGTGATTTGACGGAGACCCAGTACTTC. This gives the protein CATSDLTETQYF.

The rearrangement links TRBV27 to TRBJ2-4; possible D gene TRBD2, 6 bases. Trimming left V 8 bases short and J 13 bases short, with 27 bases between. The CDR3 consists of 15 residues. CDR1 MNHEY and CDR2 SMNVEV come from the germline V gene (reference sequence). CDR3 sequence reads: CASAIGGGEGNTQYF. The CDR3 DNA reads TGTGCCAGCGCCATCGGCGGCGGGGAAGGAAACACCCAGTACTTC.

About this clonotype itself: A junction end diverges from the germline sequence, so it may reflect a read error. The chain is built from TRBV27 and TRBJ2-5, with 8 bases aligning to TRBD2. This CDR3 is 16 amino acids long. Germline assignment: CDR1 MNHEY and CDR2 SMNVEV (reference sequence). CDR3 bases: TGTGCCAGCAGGAGTCGACTGGCGGGGGGCACAGAGACCCAGTACTTT. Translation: CASRSRLAGGTETQYF.

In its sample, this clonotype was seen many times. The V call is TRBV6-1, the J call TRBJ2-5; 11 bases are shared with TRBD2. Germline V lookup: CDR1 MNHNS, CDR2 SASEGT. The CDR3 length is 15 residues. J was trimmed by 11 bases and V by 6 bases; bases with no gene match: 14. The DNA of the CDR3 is TGTGCCAGCAGGAACGAGCTAGCGGGAGGCCCCCAGCAGTACTTC. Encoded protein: CASRNELAGGPQQYF.

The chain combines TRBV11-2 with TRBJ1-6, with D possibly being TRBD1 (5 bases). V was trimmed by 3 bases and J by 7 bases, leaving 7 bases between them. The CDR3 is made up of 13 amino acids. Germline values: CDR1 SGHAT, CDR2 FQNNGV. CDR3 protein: CASSLTANSPLHF. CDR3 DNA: TGTGCCAGCAGCTTGACAGCCAATTCACCCCTCCACTTT.

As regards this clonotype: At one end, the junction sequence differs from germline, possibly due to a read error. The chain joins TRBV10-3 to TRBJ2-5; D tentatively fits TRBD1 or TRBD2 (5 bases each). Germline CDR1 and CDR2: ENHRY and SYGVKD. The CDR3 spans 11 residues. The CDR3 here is CAGRDQETQYF. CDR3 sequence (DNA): TGTGCGGGCCGGGACCAAGAGACCCAGTATTTC.